One and the same sample provided the 18 T cell receptor beta chains below, sequenced in a study of cytomegalovirus exposure and HLA in healthy donors. 13 Jbeta primers and 60 Vbeta primers were used for the PCR. The method was immunoSEQ multiplex PCR; TCRdb's version includes in-frame clones alone and lacks a portion of them. The profile shows fewer than 110,000 clones, around three quarters of them singletons. Sequenced: PBMCs. Source of these receptors: a man in his fifties or sixties in good health and CMV-seropositive.

The table lists this clone with a count of one. V and J are TRBV27 and TRBJ2-6; D is undetermined. The germline V gene encodes CDR1 MNHEY and CDR2 SMNVEV (reference sequence). Trimming left V 5 bases short and J 3 bases short, with 8 bases between. The CDR3 totals 14 residues. The CDR3 nucleotides are TGTGCCAGCAGTCTGGGCCGTGGGGCCAACGTCCTGACTTTC. It is translated as CASSLGRGANVLTF.

The chain combines TRBV5-6 with TRBJ2-3, with 10 bases aligning to TRBD2. The CDR3 runs 17 residues. Germline V gene sequence: CDR1 SGHDT, CDR2 YYEEEE. Losses at the gene ends were 0 bases for V and 6 bases for J; bases not matched to a gene: 10. The CDR3 sequence: CASSLAAGGPRGDTQYF. In DNA, the CDR3 is TGTGCCAGCAGCTTGGCAGCGGGAGGGCCGCGGGGGGATACGCAGTATTTT.

The chain combines TRBV25-1 with TRBJ2-5; TRBD2 matches 9 bases. This CDR3 region has 15 residues. Per germline, CDR1 MGHDK and CDR2 SYGVNS. V lost 2 bases and J lost 4; bases outside the gene matches: 5. Written as DNA, the CDR3 is TGTGCCAGCAGTGAAGGCGGGAGGGCCGGAGAGACCCAGTACTTC. Its protein product is CASSEGGRAGETQYF.

This clone was picked up a small number of times. The chain joins TRBV19 to TRBJ2-3; weak D call: TRBD2 (5 bases). This CDR3 has 16 residues. Trimming took 4 bases from V and 3 from J, leaving 17 bases between them. Germline-derived CDR1 and CDR2 are LNHDA and SQIVND (reference sequence). As DNA, the CDR3 is TGTGCCAGTAGTAGAGGAGGTGGAAGACCGACAGATACGCAGTATTTT. Protein product: CASSRGGGRPTDTQYF.

This clone was counted a few times. The V call is TRBV5-1, the J call TRBJ2-5, with D perhaps TRBD1 (5 bases). The J call is in doubt because the DNA end fits TRBJ2-7 better. The CDR3 is 15 residues long. Germline values: CDR1 SGHRS, CDR2 YFSETQ. The CDR3 region is CASTSGLTVVDEQYF. CDR3 nucleotide sequence: TGCGCCAGCACCTCGGGTTTGACAGTGGTCGACGAGCAGTACTTC.

The chain joins TRBV5-5 to TRBJ2-7; 8 bases agree with TRBD2. Trimming at V came to 0 bases and at J to 2 bases, leaving 4 bases not matched to a gene. Germline CDR1 SGHKS, CDR2 YYEKEE (reference sequence). The CDR3 loop spans 15 amino acids. Written as DNA, the CDR3 is TGTGCCAGCAGCTTGGCCTTCGGGGGGGCCTACGAGCAGTACTTC. It codes for CASSLAFGGAYEQYF.

The V gene is TRBV19, the J gene TRBJ2-7, with 10 bases identical to TRBD2. Germline CDR1 and CDR2: LNHDA and SQIVND (reference sequence). V dropped 4 bases and J dropped 0; count of bases not matched to a gene: 12. This CDR3 has 18 residues. This CDR3 reads CASSTLALAGHNSYEQYF. CDR3 coding DNA: TGTGCCAGTAGTACGCTGGCACTAGCGGGACATAACTCCTACGAGCAGTACTTC.

This clone was observed a few times. The V and J genes are TRBV10-3 and TRBJ2-2; 7 nucleotides line up with TRBD2. The trim removed 6 bases at V and 3 bases at J, leaving 4 bases unmatched. The CDR3 loop spans 14 amino acids. CDR1 ENHRY and CDR2 SYGVKD come from the germline V gene. As DNA, the CDR3 is TGTGCCATCAGCGGGGGGTCGGACACCGGGGAGCTGTTTTTT. Translated, it gives CAISGGSDTGELFF.

The V and J genes are TRBV7-3 and TRBJ2-1, with TRBD2 matching 7 bases. The junction had 9 bases not matched to a gene; V was cut back by 5 bases and J by 8 bases. Germline CDR1 reads SGHTA; CDR2 reads FQGTGA. The CDR3 length is 14 residues. The CDR3 DNA reads TGTGCCAGCAGCCCCCGGGCGGGAGTCTATGAGCAGTTCTTC. Translating it yields CASSPRAGVYEQFF.

J is TRBJ2-4 and V is TRBV5-1; 7 bases match TRBD1. Germline loops: CDR1 SGHRS, CDR2 YFSETQ. J gave up 8 bases and V 0 bases, and 8 bases lay outside the gene matches. The CDR3 is made up of 15 amino acids. The CDR3 DNA is TGCGCCAGCAGCTTGGCCACAGGGGAGTTTGACATTCAGTACTTC. Translating it yields CASSLATGEFDIQYF. Full variable domain (missing parts from reference TRBV5-1 and TRBJ2-4): KAGVTQTPRYLIKTRGQQVTLSCSPISGHRSVSWYQQTPGQGLQFLFEYFSETQRNKGNFPGRFSGRQFSNSRSEMNVSTLELGDSALYLCASSLATGEFDIQYFGAGTRLSVL.

This clone was detected only a few times. The chain employs TRBV4-3 and TRBJ2-1; 11 bases match TRBD2. Germline loops: CDR1 LGHNA, CDR2 YSLEER. This CDR3 is built from 19 residues. Trimming took 0 bases from V and 6 from J; bases not matched to a gene: 13. CDR3 sequence: CASSQDDPRVLAGGNEQFF. The CDR3 DNA sequence: TGCGCCAGCAGCCAAGACGATCCCAGGGTCCTAGCGGGAGGCAATGAGCAGTTCTTC.

The chain joins TRBV27 to TRBJ1-1; D remains unclear. The CDR3 runs 14 residues. V dropped 6 bases and J dropped 1 base, with 12 bases sitting between them. From germline, CDR1 is MNHEY and CDR2 SMNVEV (reference sequence). The CDR3: CASSQSGPNTEAFF. In DNA, the CDR3 is TGTGCCAGCAGCCAGAGCGGGCCGAACACTGAAGCTTTCTTT.

This chain links TRBV5-1 with TRBJ2-1; D possibly corresponds to TRBD2 (7 bases). V was trimmed by 8 bases and J by 9 bases, leaving 24 bases between them. The CDR3 loop spans 15 amino acids. CDR1 is SGHRS and CDR2 is YFSETQ in the germline V gene. CDR3 bases: TGCGCCAGTCGGAGGGGGGGGATTTCGGCGGGTGAGCAGTTCTTC. It encodes CASRRGGISAGEQFF.

The sample holds a few counts of this clone. This chain links TRBV19 with TRBJ2-2; 8 bases are a match to TRBD2. Trimming took 8 bases from V and 5 from J; bases not matched to a gene: 13. Germline V gives CDR1 LNHDA, CDR2 SQIVND (reference sequence). The CDR3 is made up of 16 amino acids. The CDR3 coding sequence is TGTGCCAGTGGACGGGCAGCGGGAGTAGGAACCGGGGAGCTGTTTTTT. Translated: CASGRAAGVGTGELFF.

The table lists this clone with a few counts. The rearrangement joins TRBV6-6 to TRBJ2-5; 7 bases line up with TRBD1. This CDR3 comprises 14 residues. Germline CDR1 is MNHNY and CDR2 is SVGAGI (reference sequence). J gave up 3 bases and V 2 bases, and 3 bases lay outside the gene matches. DNA for the CDR3: TGTGCCAGCAGTTACCCCACAGGGGAAGAGACCCAGTACTTC. It encodes CASSYPTGEETQYF.

CDR3 sequence reads: CASSPTTSGNPDTQYF. The CDR3 DNA sequence: TGTGCCAGCAGCCCGACGACTAGCGGGAATCCAGATACGCAGTATTTT. This chain connects TRBV7-6 to TRBJ2-3; 11 nucleotides align to TRBD2. V lost 5 bases and J lost 4; bases outside the gene matches: 8. The CDR3 covers 16 residues. Germline V gene sequence: CDR1 SGHVS, CDR2 FNYEAQ.

The chain combines TRBV2 with TRBJ1-5; D remains ambiguous. The CDR3 runs to 16 residues. Trimming stripped 0 bases from V and 0 bases from J, with 9 bases between. Germline values: CDR1 SNHLY, CDR2 FYNNEI. The CDR3 spells CASSEALRGSNQPQHF. The CDR3 bases are TGTGCCAGCAGTGAAGCGCTTCGGGGTAGCAATCAGCCCCAGCATTTT.

The CDR3 sequence is CASRERTVSGEAFF. Here the CDR3 DNA reads TGTGCCAGCAGGGAAAGGACAGTCTCAGGGGAAGCTTTCTTT. The chain combines TRBV6-1 with TRBJ1-1, with D maybe TRBD1 (6 bases). The germline V and J ends were trimmed by 6 bases and 8 bases, with 19 bases remaining between them. This CDR3 spans 14 amino acids. Germline assignment: CDR1 MNHNS and CDR2 SASEGT.